This passage covers 21 T cell receptor beta chains from one sample sequenced in a study of T cells in tuberculosis. Produced via immunoSEQ multiplex PCR; TCRdb's table is partial and in-frame only. The data contain roughly 92,000 clones, approximately 90% of them singletons. After thawing and overnight rest, PBMC were stained with GMM-loaded CD1B tetramer, viability dye and anti-CD3 for sorting. C32 glucose monomycolate from Rhodococcus equi was loaded onto the CD1B tetramers. The sample taken for sequencing was CD1b-GMM tetramer-negative cells sorted from PBMCs. These TCRs come from an adult woman with latent tuberculosis.

This clone was observed once. The chain links TRBV2 to TRBJ1-6; 8 positions match TRBD1. The V segment lost 9 bases and the J segment 10 bases; nucleotides outside the gene matches: 11. The CDR3 length is 14 residues. From germline, CDR1 is SNHLY and CDR2 FYNNEI. The CDR3 DNA sequence: TGTGCCAGTCGAGGACAGGGATTATGGTCACCCCTCCACTTT. Translated, it gives CASRGQGLWSPLHF.

The V call is TRBV9, the J call TRBJ2-1; TRBD2 aligns across 8 bases. This CDR3 is built from 15 residues. V shed 5 bases and J 1 base; nucleotides not matched to a gene: 5. The germline V gene has CDR1 SGDLS and CDR2 YYNGEE. The CDR3 is CASSPSGGSYNEQFF. The CDR3 DNA sequence: TGTGCCAGCAGTCCCAGCGGGGGATCCTACAATGAGCAGTTCTTC.

The chain is built from TRBV5-1 and TRBJ1-2; no clear D gene. The CDR3 totals 13 residues. The germline CDR1 and CDR2 sequences are SGHRS and YFSETQ. Between the trimmed V and J ends, which lost 5 bases and 2 bases, there was a span of 10 bases. The CDR3 DNA sequence: TGCGCCAGCAGGCGGTCCGAAAACTATGGCTACACCTTC. Translated, it gives CASRRSENYGYTF.

J is TRBJ1-2 and V is TRBV6-1; tentatively, D is TRBD1 (5 bases). The CDR3 spans 14 residues. CDR1 and CDR2 from the germline V gene are MNHNS and SASEGT. Trimming shortened V by 6 bases and J by 8 bases, and 19 bases separated the two germline ends. CDR3 in DNA: TGTGCCAGCAGGTTGTGGACAAGCCAGGGAGGCTACACCTTC. It is translated as CASRLWTSQGGYTF.

The V call is TRBV19, the J call TRBJ1-6, with D possibly being TRBD1 (5 bases). Trimming left V 0 bases short and J 7 bases short, with 16 bases between. Germline assignment: CDR1 LNHDA and CDR2 SQIVND (reference sequence). The CDR3 length is 17 residues. For the CDR3, the DNA is TGTGCCAGTAGTATAGAGGGCTCGACAGTTTTAAATTCACCCCTCCACTTT. Translation gives CASSIEGSTVLNSPLHF.

This chain uses TRBV2 with TRBJ2-1, with 14 bases identical to TRBD2. The germline CDR1 and CDR2 sequences are SNHLY and FYNNEI. V was clipped by 8 bases and J by 8 bases; unmatched bases: 8. The CDR3 totals 15 residues. The CDR3 spells CASGTSGGRSYEQFF. Written as DNA, the CDR3 is TGTGCCAGCGGGACTAGCGGGGGTCGCAGTTATGAGCAGTTCTTC.

This CDR3 is CAISQKGGGGYTGELFF. Here the CDR3 DNA reads TGTGCCATCAGCCAAAAAGGCGGGGGCGGGTACACCGGGGAGCTGTTTTTT. The genes are TRBV10-3 and TRBJ2-2; TRBD2 might be the D (7 bases). Looked up from germline, CDR1 is ENHRY and CDR2 is SYGVKD. The CDR3 runs 17 residues. The V and J ends lost 6 bases and 3 bases respectively, with 20 bases between them.

On this clone itself: This same CDR3 is encoded by further DNA sequences in the sample. This chain connects TRBV5-1 to TRBJ2-7, with 8 bases lining up with TRBD2. The CDR3 runs to 13 residues. Losses at the gene ends were 0 bases for V and 5 bases for J; bases not matched to a gene: 1. CDR1 is SGHRS and CDR2 is YFSETQ in the germline V gene. The CDR3 bases are TGCGCCAGCAGCTTGGGCGGGGGGAACGAGCAGTACTTC. Translating gives CASSLGGGNEQYF.

This CDR3 is CASSLSGRRDQYF. The CDR3 coding sequence is TGTGCCAGCAGCTTATCCGGCAGGCGAGACCAGTACTTC. The gene calls are TRBV7-2 and TRBJ2-5; D unclear. CDR3 length: 13 residues. V was cut by 2 bases and J by 10 bases, with 14 bases left in between. In germline, CDR1 is SGHTA, CDR2 FQGNSA.

J is TRBJ2-2 and V is TRBV4-3; TRBD2 might be the D (5 bases). The CDR3 spans 19 residues. Germline V gene sequence: CDR1 LGHNA, CDR2 YSLEER. V lost 2 bases to trimming and J lost 2 bases, with 21 bases between them. The CDR3 sequence is CASSQPRWVDGENTGELFF. CDR3 DNA sequence: TGCGCCAGCAGCCAACCCAGATGGGTGGACGGGGAAAACACCGGGGAGCTGTTTTTT.

The chain joins TRBV19 to TRBJ1-1; 8 nucleotides match TRBD1. The germline V gene encodes CDR1 LNHDA and CDR2 SQIVND (reference sequence). With 5 bases clipped from V and 4 bases from J, the junction kept 12 bases outside the gene matches. The CDR3 is made up of 16 amino acids. The CDR3 DNA sequence: TGTGCCAGTAGTGCAAGGACAGGGTCGATAGGCACTGAAGCTTTCTTT. Residues: CASSARTGSIGTEAFF. Supplemented by reference TRBV19 and TRBJ1-1, the full variable domain reads DGGITQSPKYLFRKEGQNVTLSCEQNLNHDAMYWYRQDPGQGLRLIYYSQIVNDFQKGDIAEGYSVSREKKESFPLTVTSAQKNPTAFYLCASSARTGSIGTEAFFGQGTRLTVV.

This rearrangement joins TRBV11-2 to TRBJ2-2, with a weak D call TRBD1 (5 bases). The V end lost 0 bases, the J end lost 9 bases, and 8 bases lay between the germline ends. CDR1 and CDR2 from the germline V gene are SGHAT and FQNNGV. The CDR3 is 13 amino acids. CDR3 sequence (DNA): TGTGCCAGCAGCTTAGAGGCGGACAGGGAGCTGTTTTTT. Translation gives CASSLEADRELFF.

The chain carries TRBV11-2 and TRBJ2-7; tentative D call: TRBD1 (6 bases). CDR3 length equals 15 residues. Per the germline V gene, CDR1 is SGHAT and CDR2 is FQNNGV. The V gene lost 1 base and the J gene lost 3 bases, with 13 bases spanning the gap. CDR3 protein: CASSLASTGYYEQYF. Written as DNA, the CDR3 is TGTGCCAGCAGCTTAGCTTCGACAGGCTACTACGAGCAGTACTTC.

V is TRBV7-9 and J is TRBJ2-5, with D possibly TRBD1 on 6 matching bases. This CDR3 is built from 15 residues. V shed 4 bases and J shed 5 bases, with 17 bases lying between them. Germline V gene lookup returns CDR1 SEHNR and CDR2 FQNEAQ (reference sequence). The CDR3 region has the DNA TGTGCCAGCAGCTCCGGGACACCGTATGGGGAGACCCAGTACTTC. This encodes CASSSGTPYGETQYF.

The chain links TRBV27 to TRBJ2-2, with a weak D call TRBD2 (6 bases). V was trimmed by 6 bases and J by 6 bases, leaving 17 bases between them. This CDR3 has 15 residues. Germline CDR1 and CDR2: MNHEY and SMNVEV (reference sequence). The CDR3, as DNA: TGTGCCAGCAGATATCTGGACCCGGGGGCCGGGGAGCTGTTTTTT. Its protein is CASRYLDPGAGELFF.

The rearrangement joins TRBV10-3 to TRBJ1-2; D is possibly TRBD1 (6 bases). Germline V lookup: CDR1 ENHRY, CDR2 SYGVKD. V gave up 4 bases and J gave up 3 bases, with 15 bases separating them. The CDR3 contains 15 residues. CDR3 protein: CAISAGTGTHYGYTF. As DNA, the CDR3 is TGTGCCATCAGTGCTGGCACCGGGACACACTATGGCTACACCTTC.

The chain employs TRBV25-1 and TRBJ2-4, with 7 nucleotides matching TRBD1. This CDR3 is built from 18 residues. Germline trimming cut 8 bases from V and 0 bases from J; bases unmatched to any gene: 16. The germline CDR1 and CDR2 sequences are MGHDK and SYGVNS. CDR3 residues: CASLRTSLQGIAKNIQYF. CDR3 bases: TGTGCCAGCCTCCGAACATCCCTACAGGGGATAGCCAAAAACATTCAGTACTTC.

The J gene is TRBJ2-2, the V gene TRBV5-6; possible D gene TRBD1, 5 bases. Germline assignment: CDR1 SGHDT and CDR2 YYEEEE. Trimming removed 0 bases at V and 6 bases at J, with 6 bases between. CDR3 length: 13 residues. The CDR3 loop reads CASSLVGAGELFF. CDR3 nucleotide sequence: TGTGCCAGCAGCTTGGTAGGGGCCGGGGAGCTGTTTTTT.

This clone was observed a single time. The chain employs TRBV5-4 and TRBJ2-2; TRBD2 matches 8 bases. J lost 4 bases, V lost 1 base, and 3 bases had no gene match. There are 15 residues in the CDR3. The germline V gene encodes CDR1 SGHNT and CDR2 YYREEE (reference sequence). The CDR3 DNA reads TGTGCCAGCAGCTTGAGGCGGGGGGCCACCGGGGAGCTGTTTTTT. Translation gives CASSLRRGATGELFF.

The gene calls are TRBV29-1 and TRBJ1-2; D ambiguous. The V gene lost 1 base and the J gene lost 2 bases, with 8 bases spanning the gap. The CDR3 runs 13 residues. Germline-derived CDR1 and CDR2 are SQVTM and ANQGSEA. CDR3 nucleotides: TGCAGCGTTGAAGTCGGTCTAAACTATGGCTACACCTTC. It translates to CSVEVGLNYGYTF.

The rearrangement uses TRBV5-1 and TRBJ2-1; 11 nucleotides line up with TRBD2. There are 15 residues in the CDR3. In germline, CDR1 is SGHRS, CDR2 YFSETQ. Losses at the gene ends were 0 bases for V and 7 bases for J; bases not matched to a gene: 3. The CDR3 DNA sequence: TGCGCCAGCAGCTTGGTTAGCGGGGGGGCGAATGAGCAGTTCTTC. Amino acid sequence: CASSLVSGGANEQFF.